The 4 T cell receptor beta chains below come from one sample, sequenced in a study of TIL therapy for anti-PD-1-resistant metastatic lung cancer. Sequencing used immunoSEQ v3. Repertoires were generated with immunoSEQ multiplex PCR, while TCRdb's copy carries only in-frame clones and drops some. The sample lists about 47,000 clones, about 86% occurring once. Time point here: pre-treatment sample, taken before nivolumab and TIL therapy. The material sequenced was blood, taken at baseline. These receptors all stem from a person between 25 and 79 years old with non-small cell lung cancer.

The chain links TRBV28 to TRBJ2-7, with 10 positions matching TRBD1. This CDR3 contains 16 residues. CDR1 is MDHEN, CDR2 SYDVKM, per germline. J gave up 4 bases and V 7 bases, and 13 bases lay outside the gene matches. CDR3 in amino acids: CASTQPMTGGGYEQYF. CDR3 bases: TGTGCCAGCACCCAACCAATGACAGGGGGCGGGTACGAGCAGTACTTC. The whole variable domain, filled in from reference TRBV28 and TRBJ2-7, reads DVKVTQSSRYLVKRTGEKVFLECVQDMDHENMFWYRQDPGLGLRLIYFSYDVKMKEKGDIPEGYSVSREKKERFSLILESASTNQTSMYLCASTQPMTGGGYEQYFGPGTRLTVT.

CDR3 nucleotides: TGTGCCTGGAGTGTAAATCGGGGAGAGACCCAGTACTTC. Translation gives CAWSVNRGETQYF. The chain recombines TRBV30 with TRBJ2-5, with TRBD2 as a possible D gene (5 bases). The germline V gene encodes CDR1 GTSNPN and CDR2 SVGIG (reference sequence). This CDR3 region has 13 residues. Trimming took off 0 bases at V and 4 bases at J, with 9 bases between the two ends. The variable domain in full, completed from reference TRBV30 and TRBJ2-5, reads SQTIHQWPATLVQPVGSPLSLECTVEGTSNPNLYWYRQAAGRGLQLLFYSVGIGQISSEVPQNLSASRPQDRQFILSSKKLLLSDSGFYLCAWSVNRGETQYFGPGTRLLVL.

V usage is TRBV11-2 and J usage is TRBJ1-1, with D maybe TRBD1 (5 bases). The ends were cut back, 3 bases at V and 4 bases at J, with 15 bases in the middle. CDR1 is SGHAT, CDR2 FQNNGV, per germline. The CDR3 spans 15 residues. The CDR3, as DNA: TGTGCCAGCAGCTTGGGGCAGACTATCAGCACTGAAGCTTTCTTT. Protein: CASSLGQTISTEAFF.

The chain has TRBV27 and TRBJ2-7; 9 positions match TRBD2. V was pared by 7 bases and J by 0 bases, with 10 bases of the junction left unmatched. Germline values: CDR1 MNHEY, CDR2 SMNVEV (reference sequence). The CDR3 spans 16 residues. The CDR3 coding sequence is TGTGCCAGCACCCAACGAGGCGGGAGGGCCTCCTACGAGCAGTACTTC. It specifies CASTQRGGRASYEQYF.